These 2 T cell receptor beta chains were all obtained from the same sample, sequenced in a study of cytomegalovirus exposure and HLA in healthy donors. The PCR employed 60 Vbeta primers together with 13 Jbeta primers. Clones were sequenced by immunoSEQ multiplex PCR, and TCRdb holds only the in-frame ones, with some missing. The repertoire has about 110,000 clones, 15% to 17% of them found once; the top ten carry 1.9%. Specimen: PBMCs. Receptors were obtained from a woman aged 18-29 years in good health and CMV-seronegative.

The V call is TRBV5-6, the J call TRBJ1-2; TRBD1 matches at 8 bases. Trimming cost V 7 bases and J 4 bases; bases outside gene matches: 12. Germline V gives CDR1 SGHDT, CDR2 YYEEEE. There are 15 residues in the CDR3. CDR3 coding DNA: TGTGCCAGCGGGGGCCGGACAGGGAGTATCTATGGCTACACCTTC. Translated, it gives CASGGRTGSIYGYTF.

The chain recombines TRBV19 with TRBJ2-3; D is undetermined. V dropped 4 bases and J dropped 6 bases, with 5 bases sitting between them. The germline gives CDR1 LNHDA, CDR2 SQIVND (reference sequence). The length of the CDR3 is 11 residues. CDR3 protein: CASSTSDTQYF. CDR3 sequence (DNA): TGTGCCAGTAGTACCTCCGATACGCAGTATTTT. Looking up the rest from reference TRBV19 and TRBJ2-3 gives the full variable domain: DGGITQSPKYLFRKEGQNVTLSCEQNLNHDAMYWYRQDPGQGLRLIYYSQIVNDFQKGDIAEGYSVSREKKESFPLTVTSAQKNPTAFYLCASSTSDTQYFGPGTRLTVL.